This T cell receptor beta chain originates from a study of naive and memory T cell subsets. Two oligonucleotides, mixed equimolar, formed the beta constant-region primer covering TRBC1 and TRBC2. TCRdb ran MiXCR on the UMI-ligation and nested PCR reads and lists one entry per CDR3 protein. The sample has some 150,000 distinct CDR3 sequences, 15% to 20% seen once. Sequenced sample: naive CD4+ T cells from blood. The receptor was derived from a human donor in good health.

The chain's CDR3 is CASSVTSGNADTQYF. The CDR3 DNA reads TGTGCCAGCAGCGTAACTAGCGGGAATGCAGATACGCAGTATTTT. The V gene is TRBV9, the J gene TRBJ2-3, with 10 bases fitting TRBD2. The ends lost 1 base at V and 4 bases at J; junction bases unmatched: 3. The V gene's germline CDR1 is SGDLS and CDR2 YYNGEE. The CDR3 has 15 residues.